These 8 T cell receptor beta chains were sequenced from one sample in a study of OX40 agonist ivuxolimab in advanced cancers. Assay used: immunoSEQ multiplex PCR; TCRdb lists only in-frame clones, some missing. This repertoire shows roughly 76,000 clones, roughly 91% found once; its top ten account for about 2%. The sample in question was CD4+ or CD8+ T cells sorted from blood, obtained in a trial of the OX40 agonist ivuxolimab. The source is an adult with an advanced solid tumor such as melanoma, head and neck, liver or kidney cancer.

J is TRBJ1-1 and V is TRBV6-6; weak D call: TRBD1 (5 bases). V lost 4 bases and J lost 1, with 7 bases in between. This CDR3 has 13 residues. The germline V gene encodes CDR1 MNHNY and CDR2 SVGAGI (reference sequence). This chain's CDR3 is CASSLQANTEAFF. CDR3 DNA sequence: TGTGCCAGCAGTTTACAGGCGAACACTGAAGCTTTCTTT.

The chain joins TRBV7-2 to TRBJ2-5, with D unresolved. The V and J ends lost 1 base and 5 bases respectively, with 11 bases between them. Germline assignment: CDR1 SGHTA and CDR2 FQGNSA. The CDR3 is 14 amino acids. The CDR3 spells CASSLDRAKETQYF. CDR3 DNA: TGTGCCAGCAGCTTAGACCGGGCTAAGGAGACCCAGTACTTC.

The CDR3 DNA follows: TGTGCCAGTAGTACCGTTGGGGGAGGGCGGGGTGAGCAGTTCTTC. Protein product: CASSTVGGGRGEQFF. The chain combines TRBV19 with TRBJ2-1; 7 nucleotides agree with TRBD2. Germline lookup yields CDR1 LNHDA and CDR2 SQIVND (reference sequence). J gave up 9 bases and V 4 bases, and 12 bases lay outside the gene matches. The CDR3 has 15 residues.

This chain links TRBV5-1 with TRBJ1-2; 7 bases match TRBD1. CDR3 length equals 15 residues. Looked up from germline, CDR1 is SGHRS and CDR2 is YFSETQ. V shed 4 bases, J shed 0 bases, and the junction held 6 bases outside the gene matches. As DNA, the CDR3 is TGCGCCAGCAGCCCAGGGACAGCTCCTAACTATGGCTACACCTTC. This translates into CASSPGTAPNYGYTF.

The genes are TRBV30 and TRBJ1-5; D remains ambiguous. Trimming took off 0 bases at V and 2 bases at J, with 8 bases between the two ends. The germline V gene has CDR1 GTSNPN and CDR2 SVGIG (reference sequence). This CDR3 is built from 14 residues. CDR3 bases: TGTGCCTGGAGTGTCACGAGAGGCAATCAGCCCCAGCATTTT. Translating it yields CAWSVTRGNQPQHF.

CDR3 region: CASRGLAGARETQYF. The CDR3 DNA is TGTGCCAGCAGGGGACTAGCGGGAGCGCGTGAGACCCAGTACTTC. The V gene is TRBV2, the J gene TRBJ2-5; 14 positions agree with TRBD2. In germline, CDR1 is SNHLY, CDR2 FYNNEI. V dropped 6 bases and J dropped 5; count of bases not matched to a gene: 5. This CDR3 region has 15 residues.

The chain recombines TRBV6-5 with TRBJ2-3, with D unclear. From germline, CDR1 is MNHEY and CDR2 SVGAGI. CDR3 length: 12 residues. Deletions cut 10 bases from V and 3 bases from J, with 11 bases between. The CDR3, as DNA: TGTGCCACCTCATCCGGAACAGATACGCAGTATTTT. Protein: CATSSGTDTQYF.

The V and J genes are TRBV6-5 and TRBJ2-1; D perhaps matches TRBD1 (5 bases). The ends were cut back, 2 bases at V and 13 bases at J, with 18 bases in the middle. The CDR3 loop spans 14 amino acids. Germline V CDR1 and CDR2: MNHEY, SVGAGI. The CDR3 DNA reads as TGTGCCAGCAGTTACGGGCCTACAGGTTCCGAACAGTTCTTC. It specifies CASSYGPTGSEQFF.